This T cell receptor (beta chain) was profiled in a study of CD8 T cells in Susac syndrome. It was with random hexamers that roughly 0.45 to 1 ug RNA was reverse transcribed. The method of amplification for TCR beta CDR3 was immunoSEQ multiplex PCR, covering 54 Vbeta and 13 Jbeta. TCRdb reanalysed the immunoSEQ multiplex PCR reads using MiXCR and keeps one entry per CDR3 protein. The repertoire holds roughly 120,000 distinct CDR3 sequences, with about 92% as singletons. This CDR3 is built from 14 residues. Germline V gene data show CDR1 as SGDLS and CDR2 as YYNGEE. V was clipped by 3 bases and J by 6 bases, with 12 bases between them. The multiple sclerosis control group comprised treatment-naive patients with stable or active relapsing-remitting disease. In contrast to the negatively isolated CD8+ and CD4+ T cells, TEMRA cells were FACS-enriched.

V and J are TRBV9 and TRBJ2-2, with D perhaps given as TRBD1 or TRBD2 (6 bases each). This TCR came from a human donor with multiple sclerosis. The sample was CD4+ T cells from PBMCs. The CDR3 here is CASSAQGGPGELFF. The CDR3 DNA reads as TGTGCCAGCAGCGCTCAAGGGGGGCCCGGGGAGCTGTTTTTT. Together with reference TRBV9 and TRBJ2-2, the CDR3 gives the full variable domain: DSGVTQTPKHLITATGQRVTLRCSPRSGDLSVYWYQQSLDQGLQFLIQYYNGEERAKGNILERFSAQQFPDLHSELNLSSLELGDSALYFCASSAQGGPGELFFGEGSRLTVL.